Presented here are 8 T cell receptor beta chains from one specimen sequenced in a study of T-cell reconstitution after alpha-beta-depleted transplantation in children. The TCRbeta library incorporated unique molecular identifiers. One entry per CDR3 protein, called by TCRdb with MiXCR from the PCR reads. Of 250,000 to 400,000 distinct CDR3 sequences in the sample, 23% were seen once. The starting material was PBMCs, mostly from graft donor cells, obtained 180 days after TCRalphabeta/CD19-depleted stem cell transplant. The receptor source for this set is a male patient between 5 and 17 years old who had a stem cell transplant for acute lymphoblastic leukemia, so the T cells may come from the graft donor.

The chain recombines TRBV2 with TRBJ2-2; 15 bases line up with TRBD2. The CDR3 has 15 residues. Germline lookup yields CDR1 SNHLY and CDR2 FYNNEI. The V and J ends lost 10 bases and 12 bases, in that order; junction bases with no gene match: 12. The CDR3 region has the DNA TGTGCCATCCCGGGACTAGCGGGAGGCGGGAACAAGCTGTTTTTT. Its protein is CAIPGLAGGGNKLFF.

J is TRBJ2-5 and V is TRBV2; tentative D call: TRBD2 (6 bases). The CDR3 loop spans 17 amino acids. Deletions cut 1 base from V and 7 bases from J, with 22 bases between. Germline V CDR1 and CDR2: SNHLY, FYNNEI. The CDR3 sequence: CASSEVVGTPRLSTQYF. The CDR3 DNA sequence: TGTGCCAGCAGTGAAGTAGTTGGGACTCCTCGGTTGTCGACCCAGTACTTC.

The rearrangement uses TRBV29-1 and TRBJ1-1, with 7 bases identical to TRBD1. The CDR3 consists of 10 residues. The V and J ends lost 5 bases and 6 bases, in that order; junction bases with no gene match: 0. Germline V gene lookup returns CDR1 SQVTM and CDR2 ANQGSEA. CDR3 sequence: CSVQGAEAFF. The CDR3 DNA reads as TGCAGCGTTCAGGGGGCTGAAGCTTTCTTT.

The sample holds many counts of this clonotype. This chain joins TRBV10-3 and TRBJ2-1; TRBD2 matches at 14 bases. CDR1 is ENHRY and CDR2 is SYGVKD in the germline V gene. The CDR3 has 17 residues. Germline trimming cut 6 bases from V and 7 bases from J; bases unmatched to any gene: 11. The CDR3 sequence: CAISGLAGGPAGNEQFF. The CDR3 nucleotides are TGTGCCATCAGCGGACTAGCGGGAGGCCCGGCCGGGAATGAGCAGTTCTTC.

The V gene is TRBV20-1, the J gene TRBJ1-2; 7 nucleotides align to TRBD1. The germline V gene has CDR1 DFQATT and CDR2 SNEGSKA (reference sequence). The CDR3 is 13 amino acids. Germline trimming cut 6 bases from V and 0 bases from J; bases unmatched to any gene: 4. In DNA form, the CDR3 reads TGCAGTGCCGGGGACAGAGCTAACTATGGCTACACCTTC. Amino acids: CSAGDRANYGYTF.

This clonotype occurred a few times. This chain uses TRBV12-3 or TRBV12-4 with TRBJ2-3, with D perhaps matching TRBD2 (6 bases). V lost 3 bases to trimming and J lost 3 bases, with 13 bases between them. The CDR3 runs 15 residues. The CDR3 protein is CASSFTGESTDTQYF. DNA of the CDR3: TGTGCCAGCAGTTTCACGGGGGAAAGTACAGATACGCAGTATTTT.

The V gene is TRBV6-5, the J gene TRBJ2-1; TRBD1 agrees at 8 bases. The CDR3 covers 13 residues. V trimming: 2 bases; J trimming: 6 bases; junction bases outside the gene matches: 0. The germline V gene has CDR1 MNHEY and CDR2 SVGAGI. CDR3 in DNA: TGTGCCAGCAGTTACGACAGGGGCAATGAGCAGTTCTTC. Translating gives CASSYDRGNEQFF.

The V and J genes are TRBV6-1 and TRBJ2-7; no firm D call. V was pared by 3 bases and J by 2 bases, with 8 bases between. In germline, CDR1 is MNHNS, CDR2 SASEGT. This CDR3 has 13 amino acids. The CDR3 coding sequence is TGTGCCAGCAGTGATAAAGAGGCCTACGAGCAGTACTTC. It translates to CASSDKEAYEQYF.